Listed below are T cell receptor beta chains from one sample, sequenced in a study of human T cells and chemical hapten exposure. TCRdb re-derived calls from the RACE reads in MiXCR, one entry per CDR3 protein. The sample gives about 130,000 distinct CDR3 sequences, about 9% of which show up once; roughly 2% is in the top ten. Sequencing was performed on whole blood. The source of these receptors is a male donor in good health. Some clones in this sample may be carry-over from other donors' samples. CDR3s include the opening cysteine and the closing phenylalanine or tryptophan. The D gene is left open where the match is weak. Size tells how often a clone was seen (once, few, many) or the class of an expanded clone, and some rows leave it out.

abundance: few; len: 13; v_gene: TRBV19; j_gene: TRBJ2-1; d_gene: -; CDR3nt: TGTGCCAGTAGCCCGGGACATTACAATGAGCAGTTCTTC; CDR3aa: CASSPGHYNEQFF
abundance: few; len: 15; v_gene: TRBV12-3/TRBV12-4; j_gene: TRBJ1-6; d_gene: TRBD1; CDR3nt: TGTGCCAGCAGTTTAAGACAGGGGGCTAATTCACCCCTCCACTTT; CDR3aa: CASSLRQGANSPLHF
abundance: many; len: 16; v_gene: TRBV29-1; j_gene: TRBJ2-7; d_gene: TRBD2; CDR3nt: TGCAGCGTCGGGACTAGCGGGAAGGGGGGCTCCTACGAGCAGTACTTC; CDR3aa: CSVGTSGKGGSYEQYF
abundance: few; len: 16; v_gene: TRBV7-2; j_gene: TRBJ2-1; d_gene: TRBD2; CDR3nt: TGTGCCAGCAGCTCTAATCTAGCGGGTGCTTACAATGAGCAGTTCTTC; CDR3aa: CASSSNLAGAYNEQFF
abundance: many; len: 15; v_gene: TRBV9; j_gene: TRBJ1-6; d_gene: -; CDR3nt: TGTGCCAGCAGCCCCGAGCGGGGCTATAATTCACCCCTCCACTTT; CDR3aa: CASSPERGYNSPLHF
abundance: -; len: 11; v_gene: TRBV21-1; j_gene: TRBJ1-2; d_gene: -; CDR3nt: TGTGCCAGCAGCACCCGACAGGGCTACACCTTC; CDR3aa: CASSTRQGYTF
abundance: -; len: 14; v_gene: TRBV6-1; j_gene: TRBJ2-7; d_gene: -; CDR3nt: TGTGCCAGCAGCTTGGCCGGGAAATTCTACGAGCAGTACTTC; CDR3aa: CASSLAGKFYEQYF
abundance: -; len: 11; v_gene: TRBV2; j_gene: TRBJ1-2; d_gene: -; CDR3nt: TGTGCCAGCAGTGAAGAATATGGCTACACCTTC; CDR3aa: CASSEEYGYTF
abundance: -; len: 13; v_gene: TRBV2; j_gene: TRBJ1-5; d_gene: -; CDR3nt: TGTGCCAGCAGTGAAGGGGGGCGTCAGCCCCAGCATTTT; CDR3aa: CASSEGGRQPQHF
abundance: -; len: 12; v_gene: TRBV29-1; j_gene: TRBJ2-4; d_gene: -; CDR3nt: TGCAGCGTTGTGGGATCTTCGGACATTCAGTACTTC; CDR3aa: CSVVGSSDIQYF
abundance: -; len: 14; v_gene: TRBV7-2; j_gene: TRBJ2-7; d_gene: -; CDR3nt: TGTGCCAGCAGCTTGCACTCCAACTCCTACGAGCAGTACTTC; CDR3aa: CASSLHSNSYEQYF
abundance: many; len: 13; v_gene: TRBV4-1; j_gene: TRBJ2-7; d_gene: -; CDR3nt: TGCGCCAGCAGCCCTGTAAGTTTGCGCGAGCAGTACTTC; CDR3aa: CASSPVSLREQYF
abundance: many; len: 15; v_gene: TRBV29-1; j_gene: TRBJ1-3; d_gene: -; CDR3nt: TGCAGCGTTGAAGTCTGGGGGGTCTCTGGAAACACCATATATTTT; CDR3aa: CSVEVWGVSGNTIYF
abundance: few; len: 13; v_gene: TRBV20-1; j_gene: TRBJ2-5; d_gene: -; CDR3nt: TGCAGTGCGAGACCTCCTAGCCAAGAGACCCAGTACTTC; CDR3aa: CSARPPSQETQYF
abundance: few; len: 15; v_gene: TRBV24-1; j_gene: TRBJ2-3; d_gene: -; CDR3nt: TGTGCCACCAGTGAATCCCGGGACTTCACAGATACGCAGTATTTT; CDR3aa: CATSESRDFTDTQYF
abundance: many; len: 11; v_gene: TRBV29-1; j_gene: TRBJ2-1; d_gene: -; CDR3nt: TGCAGCGCCCCGATAGCCAATGAGCAGTTCTTC; CDR3aa: CSAPIANEQFF
abundance: -; len: 15; v_gene: TRBV11-1; j_gene: TRBJ1-1; d_gene: -; CDR3nt: TGTACCAGCAGCTTAGTCGGAGGGCTGAACACTGAAGCTTTCTTT; CDR3aa: CTSSLVGGLNTEAFF
abundance: many; len: 15; v_gene: TRBV7-9; j_gene: TRBJ2-3; d_gene: TRBD1; CDR3nt: TGTGCCAGCAGCTCCCCGACAGGGATCACAGATACGCAGTATTTT; CDR3aa: CASSSPTGITDTQYF
abundance: few; len: 16; v_gene: TRBV7-3; j_gene: TRBJ1-1; d_gene: -; CDR3nt: TGTGCCAGCAGCTCCGGGTCCGTAGCGCCGAACACTGAAGCTTTCTTT; CDR3aa: CASSSGSVAPNTEAFF
abundance: few; len: 16; v_gene: TRBV5-1; j_gene: TRBJ2-2; d_gene: TRBD1; CDR3nt: TGCGCCAGCAGCTCCACGGGACAGACGAACACCGGGGAGCTGTTTTTT; CDR3aa: CASSSTGQTNTGELFF
abundance: -; len: 13; v_gene: TRBV5-6; j_gene: TRBJ2-5; d_gene: -; CDR3nt: TGTGCCAGCAGCTTACGAACAGAAGAGACCCAGTACTTC; CDR3aa: CASSLRTEETQYF
abundance: few; len: 13; v_gene: TRBV7-9; j_gene: TRBJ1-5; d_gene: -; CDR3nt: TGTGCCAGCAGCTTAGTGAGCGGTCAGCCCCAGCATTTT; CDR3aa: CASSLVSGQPQHF
abundance: many; len: 15; v_gene: TRBV10-3; j_gene: TRBJ2-6; d_gene: TRBD1; CDR3nt: TGTGCCACCGGGACAGGGGGAGCTGGGGCCAACGTCCTGACTTTC; CDR3aa: CATGTGGAGANVLTF
abundance: many; len: 13; v_gene: TRBV7-2; j_gene: TRBJ2-1; d_gene: TRBD2; CDR3nt: TGTGCCAGCAGCCCTAGCGGGGGCAATGAGCAGTTCTTC; CDR3aa: CASSPSGGNEQFF
abundance: -; len: 15; v_gene: TRBV12-3/TRBV12-4; j_gene: TRBJ2-7; d_gene: -; CDR3nt: TGTGCCAGCAGTTTATGGACGAAGAGCTCCTACGAGCAGTACTTC; CDR3aa: CASSLWTKSSYEQYF
abundance: many; len: 13; v_gene: TRBV7-3; j_gene: TRBJ1-1; d_gene: -; CDR3nt: TGTGCCAGCAGCGCCGAGGTTCCCACTGAAGCTTTCTTT; CDR3aa: CASSAEVPTEAFF
abundance: many; len: 15; v_gene: TRBV29-1; j_gene: TRBJ2-7; d_gene: TRBD1; CDR3nt: TGCAGCGTTGTTCAGGGGGCCCTGAGCCGGGACGAGCAGTACTTC; CDR3aa: CSVVQGALSRDEQYF
abundance: -; len: 15; v_gene: TRBV12-3/TRBV12-4; j_gene: TRBJ2-6; d_gene: -; CDR3nt: TGTGCCAGCAGTTCAGGGGCGGGGGGGGCCAACGTCCTGACTTTC; CDR3aa: CASSSGAGGANVLTF
abundance: -; len: 17; v_gene: TRBV18; j_gene: TRBJ2-2; d_gene: -; CDR3nt: TGTGCCAGCTCACCGAATGCGGACAGTCTGAACACCGGGGAGCTGTTTTTT; CDR3aa: CASSPNADSLNTGELFF
abundance: many; len: 19; v_gene: TRBV12-3/TRBV12-4; j_gene: TRBJ1-5; d_gene: TRBD1; CDR3nt: TGTGCCAGCAGTTTAGGGTTTGGGACAGGTGGGCGCAGCAATCAGCCCCAGCATTTT; CDR3aa: CASSLGFGTGGRSNQPQHF
abundance: -; len: 15; v_gene: TRBV11-3; j_gene: TRBJ1-3; d_gene: TRBD1; CDR3nt: TGTGCCAGCAGCCCCGGACAGGGGCCAGGAAACACCATATATTTT; CDR3aa: CASSPGQGPGNTIYF
abundance: -; len: 15; v_gene: TRBV12-5; j_gene: TRBJ2-3; d_gene: TRBD2; CDR3nt: TGTGCTAGTGGTTTTTCTAGCGGGAGTTCAGATACGCAGTATTTT; CDR3aa: CASGFSSGSSDTQYF
abundance: many; len: 15; v_gene: TRBV20-1; j_gene: TRBJ2-3; d_gene: -; CDR3nt: TGCAGTGCTAGGACCGTAGGAGGAGACACAGATACGCAGTATTTT; CDR3aa: CSARTVGGDTDTQYF
abundance: many; len: 14; v_gene: TRBV20-1; j_gene: TRBJ1-5; d_gene: -; CDR3nt: TGCAGTGTCCAGGGAGGGGGAGTGGGTCAGCCCCAGCATTTT; CDR3aa: CSVQGGGVGQPQHF
abundance: few; len: 15; v_gene: TRBV19; j_gene: TRBJ1-5; d_gene: -; CDR3nt: TGTGCCAGTAAGGGACGGATTAATAGCAATCAGCCCCAGCATTTT; CDR3aa: CASKGRINSNQPQHF
abundance: many; len: 18; v_gene: TRBV27; j_gene: TRBJ2-1; d_gene: TRBD2; CDR3nt: TGTGCCAGCAGCCCAGGGACTAGCGGGAGGGGGTGGAGCTATGAGCAGTTCTTC; CDR3aa: CASSPGTSGRGWSYEQFF
abundance: few; len: 13; v_gene: TRBV29-1; j_gene: TRBJ2-7; d_gene: TRBD1; CDR3nt: TGCAGCGTTACGGACAGGACTTCCTACGAGCAGTACTTC; CDR3aa: CSVTDRTSYEQYF
abundance: many; len: 14; v_gene: TRBV3-1; j_gene: TRBJ2-2; d_gene: -; CDR3nt: TGTGCCAGCAGCCAGAATACAGGCACCGGGGAGCTGTTTTTT; CDR3aa: CASSQNTGTGELFF
abundance: -; len: 16; v_gene: TRBV5-6; j_gene: TRBJ1-2; d_gene: -; CDR3nt: TGTGCCAGCCGCCTCAGCGGGGGGGCCGCTAACTATGGCTACACCTTC; CDR3aa: CASRLSGGAANYGYTF
abundance: -; len: 16; v_gene: TRBV5-1; j_gene: TRBJ1-5; d_gene: -; CDR3nt: TGCGCCAGCAGCCCTTTTGGGGGGGCCGGCAATCAGCCCCAGCATTTT; CDR3aa: CASSPFGGAGNQPQHF
abundance: many; len: 13; v_gene: TRBV20-1; j_gene: TRBJ2-1; d_gene: -; CDR3nt: TGCAGTGTAAAGGGCGGTCTCTACAATGAGCAGTTCTTC; CDR3aa: CSVKGGLYNEQFF
abundance: -; len: 15; v_gene: TRBV13; j_gene: TRBJ1-2; d_gene: -; CDR3nt: TGTGCCAGCAGCTTCGGTTTAAGGGGTAGCTATGGCTACACCTTC; CDR3aa: CASSFGLRGSYGYTF
abundance: many; len: 13; v_gene: TRBV7-2; j_gene: TRBJ1-1; d_gene: TRBD1; CDR3nt: TGTGCCAGCAGCCAGGACAGGAACCTTGAAGCTTTCTTT; CDR3aa: CASSQDRNLEAFF
abundance: -; len: 19; v_gene: TRBV7-3; j_gene: TRBJ2-1; d_gene: TRBD2; CDR3nt: TGTGCCAGCAGCTTACCCCTAGGAGCGGGGGGAAACTCCTACAATGAGCAGTTCTTC; CDR3aa: CASSLPLGAGGNSYNEQFF
abundance: many; len: 14; v_gene: TRBV12-3/TRBV12-4; j_gene: TRBJ2-1; d_gene: -; CDR3nt: TGTGCCAGCAGTTTTGCCCCCTCCTACAATGAGCAGTTCTTC; CDR3aa: CASSFAPSYNEQFF
abundance: many; len: 16; v_gene: TRBV29-1; j_gene: TRBJ2-1; d_gene: TRBD2; CDR3nt: TGCAGCGTCAGACTAGCGGGAGGGCCGGAATACAATGAGCAGTTCTTC; CDR3aa: CSVRLAGGPEYNEQFF
abundance: -; len: 13; v_gene: TRBV7-2; j_gene: TRBJ1-5; d_gene: -; CDR3nt: TGTGCCAGCAGCTCCAGGGGACACCAGCCCCAGCATTTT; CDR3aa: CASSSRGHQPQHF
abundance: -; len: 13; v_gene: TRBV2; j_gene: TRBJ1-1; d_gene: -; CDR3nt: TGTGCCGGGGAGGTAGAGCCCAACACTGAAGCTTTCTTT; CDR3aa: CAGEVEPNTEAFF
abundance: many; len: 14; v_gene: TRBV5-5; j_gene: TRBJ1-5; d_gene: -; CDR3nt: TGTGCCAGCAGCTTGCGGCTGATGGATCAGCCCCAGCATTTT; CDR3aa: CASSLRLMDQPQHF
abundance: -; len: 19; v_gene: TRBV11-3; j_gene: TRBJ2-5; d_gene: TRBD2; CDR3nt: TGTGCCAGCAGCTTAGATGAGGGGCTAGCGGGGGGTCCTCAAGAGACCCAGTACTTC; CDR3aa: CASSLDEGLAGGPQETQYF
abundance: -; len: 14; v_gene: TRBV7-6; j_gene: TRBJ2-5; d_gene: TRBD2; CDR3nt: TGTGCCAGCAGCCGGCCGGGGGGTAGGGAGACCCAGTACTTC; CDR3aa: CASSRPGGRETQYF
abundance: -; len: 15; v_gene: TRBV6-2/TRBV6-3; j_gene: TRBJ2-1; d_gene: TRBD2; CDR3nt: TGTGCCAGCAGCCGCCGACTAGCGGGAGATCATGAGCAGTTCTTC; CDR3aa: CASSRRLAGDHEQFF
abundance: -; len: 15; v_gene: TRBV5-1; j_gene: TRBJ1-1; d_gene: TRBD1; CDR3nt: TGCGCCAGCAGCTCCGAACAGGGGTTGGGCACTGAAGCTTTCTTT; CDR3aa: CASSSEQGLGTEAFF
abundance: few; len: 14; v_gene: TRBV6-6; j_gene: TRBJ1-2; d_gene: -; CDR3nt: TGTGCCAGCAGCGGACCCCCTTTAGGCTATGGCTACACCTTC; CDR3aa: CASSGPPLGYGYTF
abundance: many; len: 13; v_gene: TRBV20-1; j_gene: TRBJ1-1; d_gene: -; CDR3nt: TGCAGTGCTGTGCCGCGGGAGAACACTGAAGCTTTCTTT; CDR3aa: CSAVPRENTEAFF